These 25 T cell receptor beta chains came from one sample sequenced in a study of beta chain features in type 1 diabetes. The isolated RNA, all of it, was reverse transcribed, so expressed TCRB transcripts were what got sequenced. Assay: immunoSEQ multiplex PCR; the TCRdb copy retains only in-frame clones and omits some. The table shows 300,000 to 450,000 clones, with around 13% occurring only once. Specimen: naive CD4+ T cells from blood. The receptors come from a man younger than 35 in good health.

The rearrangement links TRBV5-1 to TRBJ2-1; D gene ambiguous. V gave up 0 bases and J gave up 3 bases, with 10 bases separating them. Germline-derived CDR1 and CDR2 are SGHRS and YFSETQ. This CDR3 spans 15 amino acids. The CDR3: CASSLDSSVYNEQFF. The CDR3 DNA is TGCGCCAGCAGCTTGGATAGCTCTGTCTACAATGAGCAGTTCTTC.

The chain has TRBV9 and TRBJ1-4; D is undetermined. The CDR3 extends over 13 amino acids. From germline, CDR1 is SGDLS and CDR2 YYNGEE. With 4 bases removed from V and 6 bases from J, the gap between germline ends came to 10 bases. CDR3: CASSSWLDEKLFF. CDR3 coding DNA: TGTGCCAGCAGCTCCTGGCTGGATGAAAAACTGTTTTTT.

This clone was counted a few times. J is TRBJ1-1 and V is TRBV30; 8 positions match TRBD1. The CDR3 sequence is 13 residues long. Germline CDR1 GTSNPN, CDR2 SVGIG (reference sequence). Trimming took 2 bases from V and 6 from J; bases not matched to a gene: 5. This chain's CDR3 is CAWSIDRGAEAFF. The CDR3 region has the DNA TGTGCCTGGAGTATTGACAGGGGAGCTGAAGCTTTCTTT.

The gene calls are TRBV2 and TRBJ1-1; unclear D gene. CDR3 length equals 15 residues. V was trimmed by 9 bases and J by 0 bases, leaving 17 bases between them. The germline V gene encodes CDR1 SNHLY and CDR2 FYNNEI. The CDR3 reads CASPKPRNMNTEAFF. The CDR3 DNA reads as TGTGCCAGTCCCAAACCGCGGAACATGAACACTGAAGCTTTCTTT.

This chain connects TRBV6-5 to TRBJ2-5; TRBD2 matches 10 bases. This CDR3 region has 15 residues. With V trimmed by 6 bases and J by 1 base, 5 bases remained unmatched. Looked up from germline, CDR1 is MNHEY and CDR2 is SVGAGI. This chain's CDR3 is CASSRRLAGQETQYF. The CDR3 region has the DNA TGTGCCAGCAGCCGCCGACTAGCGGGCCAAGAGACCCAGTACTTC.

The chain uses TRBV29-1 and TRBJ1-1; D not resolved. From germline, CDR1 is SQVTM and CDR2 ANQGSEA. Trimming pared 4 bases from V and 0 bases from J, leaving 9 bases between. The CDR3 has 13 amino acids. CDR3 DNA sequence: TGCAGCGTTGCGGCGGTCCTGAACACTGAAGCTTTCTTT. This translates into CSVAAVLNTEAFF.

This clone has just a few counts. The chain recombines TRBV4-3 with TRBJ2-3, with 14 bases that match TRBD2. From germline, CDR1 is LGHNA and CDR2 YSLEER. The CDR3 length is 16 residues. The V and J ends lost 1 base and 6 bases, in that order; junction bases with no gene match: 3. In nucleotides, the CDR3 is TGCGCCAGCAGCCAAGGGACTAGCGGGGGGTGGGATACGCAGTATTTT. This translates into CASSQGTSGGWDTQYF.

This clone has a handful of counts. The CDR3 loop is CASRGREILGYTF. CDR3 coding DNA: TGTGCCAGCAGGGGCCGGGAGATACTGGGCTACACCTTC. This rearrangement joins TRBV28 to TRBJ1-2; D not certain. This CDR3 contains 13 residues. V lost 6 bases, J lost 8 bases, and 16 bases lay in between. Germline V CDR1 and CDR2: MDHEN, SYDVKM.

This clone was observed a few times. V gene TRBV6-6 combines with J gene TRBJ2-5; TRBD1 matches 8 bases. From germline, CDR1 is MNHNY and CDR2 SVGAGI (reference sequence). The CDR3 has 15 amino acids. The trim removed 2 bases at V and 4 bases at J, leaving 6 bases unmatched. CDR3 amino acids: CASSYADRAGETQYF. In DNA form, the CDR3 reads TGTGCCAGCAGTTACGCGGACAGGGCGGGAGAGACCCAGTACTTC.

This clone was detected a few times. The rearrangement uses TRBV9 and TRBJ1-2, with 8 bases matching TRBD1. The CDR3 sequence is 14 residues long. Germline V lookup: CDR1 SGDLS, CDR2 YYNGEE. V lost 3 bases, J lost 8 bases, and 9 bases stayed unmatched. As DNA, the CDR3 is TGTGCCAGCAGCGCGGACAGGGAGGGGGAGGGCTACACCTTC. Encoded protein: CASSADREGEGYTF.

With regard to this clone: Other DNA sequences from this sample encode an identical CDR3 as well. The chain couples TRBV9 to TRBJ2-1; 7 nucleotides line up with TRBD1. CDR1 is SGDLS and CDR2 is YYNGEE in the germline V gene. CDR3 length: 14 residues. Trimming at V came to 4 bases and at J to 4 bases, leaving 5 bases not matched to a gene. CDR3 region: CASSPGTAYNEQFF. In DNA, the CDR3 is TGTGCCAGCAGCCCCGGGACAGCATACAATGAGCAGTTCTTC.

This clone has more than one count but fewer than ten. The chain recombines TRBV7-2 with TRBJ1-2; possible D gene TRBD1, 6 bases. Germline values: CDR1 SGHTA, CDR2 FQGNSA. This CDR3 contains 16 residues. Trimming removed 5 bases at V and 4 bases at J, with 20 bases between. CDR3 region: CASSDAVGTLGYGYTF. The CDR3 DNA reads TGTGCCAGCAGCGATGCTGTCGGGACACTTGGCTATGGCTACACCTTC.

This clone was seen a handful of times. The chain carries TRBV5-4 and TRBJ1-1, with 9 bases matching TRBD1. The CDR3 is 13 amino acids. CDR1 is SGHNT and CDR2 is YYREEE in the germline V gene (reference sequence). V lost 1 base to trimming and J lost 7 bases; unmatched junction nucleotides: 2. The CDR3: CASSLTGGREAFF. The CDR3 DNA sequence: TGTGCCAGCAGCTTGACAGGGGGCCGTGAAGCTTTCTTT.

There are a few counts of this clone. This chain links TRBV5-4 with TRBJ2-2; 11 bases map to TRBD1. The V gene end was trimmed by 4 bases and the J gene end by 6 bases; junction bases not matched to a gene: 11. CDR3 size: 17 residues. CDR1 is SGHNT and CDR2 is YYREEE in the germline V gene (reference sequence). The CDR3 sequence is CASSHKLRTGGAGELFF. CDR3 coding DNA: TGTGCCAGCAGCCATAAACTTAGGACAGGGGGCGCCGGGGAGCTGTTTTTT.

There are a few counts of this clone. The CDR3 bases are TGTGCCAGCAGCTTAGGGGGCGGTAATCTTGATACGCAGTATTTT. Its protein is CASSLGGGNLDTQYF. This rearrangement joins TRBV7-2 to TRBJ2-3, with D perhaps matching TRBD1 (5 bases). The CDR3 has 15 residues. V shed 1 base and J shed 6 bases, with 14 bases lying between them. Germline V gene lookup returns CDR1 SGHTA and CDR2 FQGNSA.

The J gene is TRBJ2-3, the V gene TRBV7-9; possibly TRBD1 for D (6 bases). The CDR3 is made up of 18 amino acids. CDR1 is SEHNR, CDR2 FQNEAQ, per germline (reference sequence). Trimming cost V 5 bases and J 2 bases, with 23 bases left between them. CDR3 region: CASSLSRQVTIATDTQYF. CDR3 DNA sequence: TGTGCCAGCAGCCTAAGCCGACAGGTGACAATAGCCACAGATACGCAGTATTTT.

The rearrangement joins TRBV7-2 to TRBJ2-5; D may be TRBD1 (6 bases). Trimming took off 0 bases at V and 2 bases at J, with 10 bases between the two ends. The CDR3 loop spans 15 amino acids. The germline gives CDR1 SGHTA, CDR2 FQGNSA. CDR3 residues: CASSLAPGQQETQYF. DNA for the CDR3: TGTGCCAGCAGCTTAGCCCCGGGACAACAAGAGACCCAGTACTTC.

CDR3 DNA: TGTGCCAGCAGAATAGGACAGGGAGCGTACTACGAGCAGTACTTC. The encoded protein is CASRIGQGAYYEQYF. The gene calls are TRBV7-2 and TRBJ2-7; TRBD1 agrees at 8 bases. Germline V gene sequence: CDR1 SGHTA, CDR2 FQGNSA. Germline trimming cut 6 bases from V and 3 bases from J; bases unmatched to any gene: 10. The CDR3 extends over 15 amino acids.

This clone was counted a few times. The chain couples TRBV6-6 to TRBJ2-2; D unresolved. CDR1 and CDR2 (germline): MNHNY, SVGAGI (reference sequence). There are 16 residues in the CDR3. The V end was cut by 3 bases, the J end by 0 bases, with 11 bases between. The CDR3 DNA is TGTGCCAGCAGTTATGGTCGTCAGTCGAACACCGGGGAGCTGTTTTTT. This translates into CASSYGRQSNTGELFF.

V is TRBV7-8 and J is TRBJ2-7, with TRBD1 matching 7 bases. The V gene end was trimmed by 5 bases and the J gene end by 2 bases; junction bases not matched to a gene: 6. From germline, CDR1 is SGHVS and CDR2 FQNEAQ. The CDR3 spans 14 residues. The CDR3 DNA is TGTGCCAGCAGCACCCGGACAGGCACCTACGAGCAGTACTTC. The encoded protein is CASSTRTGTYEQYF. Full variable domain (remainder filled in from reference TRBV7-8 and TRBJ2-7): GAGVSQSPRYKVAKRGQDVALRCDPISGHVSLFWYQQALGQGPEFLTYFQNEAQLDKSGLPSDRFFAERPEGSVSTLKIQRTQQEDSAVYLCASSTRTGTYEQYFGPGTRLTVT.

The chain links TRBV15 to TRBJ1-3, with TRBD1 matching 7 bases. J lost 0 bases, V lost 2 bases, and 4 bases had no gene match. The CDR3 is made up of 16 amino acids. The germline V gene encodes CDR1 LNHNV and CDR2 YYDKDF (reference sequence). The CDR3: CATSRSTGYSGNTIYF. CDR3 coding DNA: TGTGCCACCAGCAGATCGACAGGGTACTCTGGAAACACCATATATTTT. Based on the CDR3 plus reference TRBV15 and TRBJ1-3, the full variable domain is DAMVIQNPRYQVTQFGKPVTLSCSQTLNHNVMYWYQQKSSQAPKLLFHYYDKDFNNEADTPDNFQSRRPNTSFCFLDIRSPGLGDTAMYLCATSRSTGYSGNTIYFGEGSWLTVV.

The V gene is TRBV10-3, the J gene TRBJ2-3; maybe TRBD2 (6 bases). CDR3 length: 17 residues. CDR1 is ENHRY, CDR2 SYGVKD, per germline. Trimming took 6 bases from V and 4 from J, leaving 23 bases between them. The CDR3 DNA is TGTGCCATCAGGGGCCGGGGGAGAGAGAGTATCTCAGATACGCAGTATTTT. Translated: CAIRGRGRESISDTQYF.

CDR3 region: CASSQEPQGNEQFF. In DNA, the CDR3 is TGTGCCAGCAGCCAAGAACCCCAGGGGAATGAGCAGTTCTTC. The V gene is TRBV4-2, the J gene TRBJ2-1; a weak D match, TRBD1 (6 bases). The CDR3 is made up of 14 amino acids. Trimming stripped 0 bases from V and 7 bases from J, with 10 bases between. The germline V gene has CDR1 LGHNA and CDR2 YNFKEQ.

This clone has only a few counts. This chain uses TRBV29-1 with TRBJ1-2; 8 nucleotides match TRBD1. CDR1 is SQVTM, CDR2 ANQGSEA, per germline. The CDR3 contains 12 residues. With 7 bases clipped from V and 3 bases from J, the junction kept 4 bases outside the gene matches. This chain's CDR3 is CSGQGAYYGYTF. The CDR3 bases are TGCAGCGGGCAGGGGGCTTACTATGGCTACACCTTC.

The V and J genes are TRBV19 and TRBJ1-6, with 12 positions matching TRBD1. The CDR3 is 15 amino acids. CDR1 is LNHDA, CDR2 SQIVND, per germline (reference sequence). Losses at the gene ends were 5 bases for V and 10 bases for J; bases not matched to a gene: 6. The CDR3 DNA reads TGTGCCAGTAGTCTGGGGGACAGGGGGCAGTCACCCCTCCACTTT. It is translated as CASSLGDRGQSPLHF.